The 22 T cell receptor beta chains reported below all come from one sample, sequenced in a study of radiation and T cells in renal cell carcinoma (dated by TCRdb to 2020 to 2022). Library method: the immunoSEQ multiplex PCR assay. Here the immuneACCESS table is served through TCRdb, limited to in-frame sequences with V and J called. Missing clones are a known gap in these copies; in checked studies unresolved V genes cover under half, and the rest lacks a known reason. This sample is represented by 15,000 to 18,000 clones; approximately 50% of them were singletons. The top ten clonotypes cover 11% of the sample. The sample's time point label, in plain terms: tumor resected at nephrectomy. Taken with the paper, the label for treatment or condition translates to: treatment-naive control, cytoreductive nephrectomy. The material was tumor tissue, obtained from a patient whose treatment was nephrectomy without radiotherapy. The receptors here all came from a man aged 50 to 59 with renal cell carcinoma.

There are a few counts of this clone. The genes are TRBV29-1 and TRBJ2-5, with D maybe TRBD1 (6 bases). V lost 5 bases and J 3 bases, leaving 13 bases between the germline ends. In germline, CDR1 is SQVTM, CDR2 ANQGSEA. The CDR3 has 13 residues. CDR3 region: CSVYRDGEETQYF. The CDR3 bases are TGCAGCGTTTACAGGGATGGGGAAGAGACCCAGTACTTC.

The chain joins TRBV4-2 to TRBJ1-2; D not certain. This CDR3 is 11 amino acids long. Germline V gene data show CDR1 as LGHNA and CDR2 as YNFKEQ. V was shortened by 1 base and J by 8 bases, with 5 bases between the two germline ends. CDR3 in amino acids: CASSQVDGYTF. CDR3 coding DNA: TGTGCCAGCAGCCAAGTCGACGGCTACACCTTC.

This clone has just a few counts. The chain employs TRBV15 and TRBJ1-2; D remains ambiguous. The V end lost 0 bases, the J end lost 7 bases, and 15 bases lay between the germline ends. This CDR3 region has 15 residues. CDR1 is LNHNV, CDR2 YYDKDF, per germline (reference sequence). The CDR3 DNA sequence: TGTGCCACCAGCAGAGATAGCGGGAACGGCGGTGGCTACACCTTC. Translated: CATSRDSGNGGGYTF.

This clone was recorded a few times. For the CDR3, the DNA is TGTGCCAGCAGTGAAGGGACAGTTAATGAAAAACTGTTTTTT. It codes for CASSEGTVNEKLFF. The chain joins TRBV6-1 to TRBJ1-4, with D possibly being TRBD1 (6 bases). V was pared by 1 base and J by 4 bases, with 7 bases between. CDR1 and CDR2 from the germline V gene are MNHNS and SASEGT. The CDR3 runs to 14 residues.

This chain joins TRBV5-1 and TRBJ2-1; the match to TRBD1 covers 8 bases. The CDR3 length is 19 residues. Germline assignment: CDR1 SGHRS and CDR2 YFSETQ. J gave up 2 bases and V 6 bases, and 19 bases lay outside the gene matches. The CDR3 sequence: CASTLQHRGVVSTYNEQFF. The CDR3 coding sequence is TGCGCCAGCACCCTTCAACACAGGGGGGTGGTGTCTACCTACAATGAGCAGTTCTTC.

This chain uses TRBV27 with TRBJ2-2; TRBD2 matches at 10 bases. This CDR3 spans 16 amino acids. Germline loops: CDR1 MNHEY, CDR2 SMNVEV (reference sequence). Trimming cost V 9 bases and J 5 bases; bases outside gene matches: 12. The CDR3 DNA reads TGTGCCAGTGCTAACCCTAGCGGGAGTGTTACCGGGGAGCTGTTTTTT. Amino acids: CASANPSGSVTGELFF.

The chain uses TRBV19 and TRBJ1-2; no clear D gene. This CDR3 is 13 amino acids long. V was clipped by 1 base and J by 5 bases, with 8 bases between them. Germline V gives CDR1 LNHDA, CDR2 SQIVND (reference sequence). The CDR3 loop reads CASSIVRCYGYTF. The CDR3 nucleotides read TGTGCCAGTAGTATAGTTAGATGTTATGGCTACACCTTC.

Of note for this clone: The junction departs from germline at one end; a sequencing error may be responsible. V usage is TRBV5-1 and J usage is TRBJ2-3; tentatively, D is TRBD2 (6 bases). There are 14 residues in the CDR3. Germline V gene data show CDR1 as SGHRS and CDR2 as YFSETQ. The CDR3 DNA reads TGTGCCAGCAGCTTCTATGCGGGGACAGATACGCAGTATTTT. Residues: CASSFYAGTDTQYF.

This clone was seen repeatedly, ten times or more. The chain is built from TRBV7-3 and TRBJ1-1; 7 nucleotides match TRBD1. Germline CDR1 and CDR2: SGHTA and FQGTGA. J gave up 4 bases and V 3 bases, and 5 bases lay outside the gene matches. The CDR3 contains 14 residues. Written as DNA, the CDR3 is TGTGCCAGCAGCTTTGGGAGACAGGGCACTGAAGCTTTCTTT. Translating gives CASSFGRQGTEAFF.

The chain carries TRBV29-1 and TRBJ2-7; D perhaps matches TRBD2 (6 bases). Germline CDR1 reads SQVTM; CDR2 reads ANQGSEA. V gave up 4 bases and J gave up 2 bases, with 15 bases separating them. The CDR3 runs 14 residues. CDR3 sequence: CSVGKVGGAYEQYF. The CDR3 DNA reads TGCAGCGTTGGTAAGGTGGGAGGCGCCTACGAGCAGTACTTC.

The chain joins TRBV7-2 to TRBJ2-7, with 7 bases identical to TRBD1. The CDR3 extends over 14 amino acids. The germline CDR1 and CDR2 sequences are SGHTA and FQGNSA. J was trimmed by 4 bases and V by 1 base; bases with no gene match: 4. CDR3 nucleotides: TGTGCCAGCAGCTTAGGGGGACAGAATTACGAGCAGTACTTC. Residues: CASSLGGQNYEQYF.

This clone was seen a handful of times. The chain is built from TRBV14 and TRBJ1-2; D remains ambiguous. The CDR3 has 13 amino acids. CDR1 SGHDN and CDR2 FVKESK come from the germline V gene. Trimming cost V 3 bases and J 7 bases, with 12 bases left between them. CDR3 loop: CASSQSPTTGYTF. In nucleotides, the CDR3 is TGTGCCAGCAGCCAGTCTCCGACCACTGGCTACACCTTC.

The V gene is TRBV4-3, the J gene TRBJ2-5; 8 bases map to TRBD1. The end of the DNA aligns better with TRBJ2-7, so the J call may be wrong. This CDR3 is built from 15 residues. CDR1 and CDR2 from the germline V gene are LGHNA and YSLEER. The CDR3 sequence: CASSQDRGTGYEQYF. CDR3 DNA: TGCGCCAGCAGCCAAGATCGAGGGACAGGCTACGAGCAGTACTTC.

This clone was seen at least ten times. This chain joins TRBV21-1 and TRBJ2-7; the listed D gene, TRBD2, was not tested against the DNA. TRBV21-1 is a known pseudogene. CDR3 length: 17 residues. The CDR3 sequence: CASSKAPSSGRSYEQYF. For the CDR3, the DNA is TGTGCCAGCAGCAAAGCGCCTTCTAGCGGGAGATCCTACGAGCAGTACTTC.

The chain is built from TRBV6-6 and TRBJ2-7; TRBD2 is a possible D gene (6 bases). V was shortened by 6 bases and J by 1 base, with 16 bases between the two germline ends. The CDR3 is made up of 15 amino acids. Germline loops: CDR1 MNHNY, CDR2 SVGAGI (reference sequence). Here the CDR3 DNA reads TGTGCCAGCAGCTCCCGAAGCGGGTTATCCTACGAGCAGTACTTC. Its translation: CASSSRSGLSYEQYF.

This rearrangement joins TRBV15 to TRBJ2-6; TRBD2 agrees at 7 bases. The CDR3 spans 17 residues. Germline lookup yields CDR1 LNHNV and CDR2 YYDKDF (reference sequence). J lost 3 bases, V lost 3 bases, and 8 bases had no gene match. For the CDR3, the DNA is TGTGCCACCAGCAGTCCCCTGGGGGGGTTTGGGGCCAACGTCCTGACTTTC. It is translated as CATSSPLGGFGANVLTF.

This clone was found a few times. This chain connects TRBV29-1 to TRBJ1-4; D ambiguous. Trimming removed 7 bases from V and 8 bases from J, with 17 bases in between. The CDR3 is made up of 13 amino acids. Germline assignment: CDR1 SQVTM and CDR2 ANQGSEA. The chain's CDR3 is CSATYGEPEKLFF. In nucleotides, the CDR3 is TGCAGCGCTACGTACGGTGAACCCGAAAAACTGTTTTTT.

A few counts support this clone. CDR3 loop: CASSPPRASYEQYF. In nucleotides, the CDR3 is TGTGCCAGCAGCCCACCCAGGGCTTCCTACGAGCAGTACTTC. The J gene is TRBJ2-7, the V gene TRBV7-9; tentative D call: TRBD1 (5 bases). The length of the CDR3 is 14 residues. CDR1 and CDR2 from the germline V gene are SEHNR and FQNEAQ (reference sequence). Trimming removed 5 bases at V and 1 base at J, with 12 bases between.

DNA of the CDR3: TGTGCCAGCAGCTCCTCGAGGGAACCCAACTACGAGCAGTACTTC. Protein product: CASSSSREPNYEQYF. The V and J genes are TRBV7-9 and TRBJ2-7; D is possibly TRBD2 (5 bases). Trimming took 4 bases from V and 3 from J, leaving 16 bases between them. CDR3 length: 15 residues. Germline values: CDR1 SEHNR, CDR2 FQNEAQ (reference sequence).

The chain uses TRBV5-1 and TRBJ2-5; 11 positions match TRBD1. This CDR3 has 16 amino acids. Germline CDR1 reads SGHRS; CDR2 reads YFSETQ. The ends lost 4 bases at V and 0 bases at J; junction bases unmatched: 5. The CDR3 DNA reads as TGCGCCAGCAGCCCTGGGACAGGGGGATACCAAGAGACCCAGTACTTC. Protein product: CASSPGTGGYQETQYF.

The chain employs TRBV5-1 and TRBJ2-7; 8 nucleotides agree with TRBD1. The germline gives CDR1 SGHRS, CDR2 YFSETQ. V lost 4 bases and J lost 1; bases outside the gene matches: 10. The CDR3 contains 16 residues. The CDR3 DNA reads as TGCGCCAGCAGCCCCTACTCAGGGGGCAGATCCTACGAGCAGTACTTC. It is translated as CASSPYSGGRSYEQYF.

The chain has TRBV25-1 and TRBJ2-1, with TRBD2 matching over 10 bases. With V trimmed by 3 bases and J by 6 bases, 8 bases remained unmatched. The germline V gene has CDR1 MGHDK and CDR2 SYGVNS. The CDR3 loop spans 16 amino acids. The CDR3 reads CASSEWRTSGSNEQFF. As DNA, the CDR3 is TGTGCCAGCAGTGAGTGGAGGACTAGCGGCTCCAATGAGCAGTTCTTC.